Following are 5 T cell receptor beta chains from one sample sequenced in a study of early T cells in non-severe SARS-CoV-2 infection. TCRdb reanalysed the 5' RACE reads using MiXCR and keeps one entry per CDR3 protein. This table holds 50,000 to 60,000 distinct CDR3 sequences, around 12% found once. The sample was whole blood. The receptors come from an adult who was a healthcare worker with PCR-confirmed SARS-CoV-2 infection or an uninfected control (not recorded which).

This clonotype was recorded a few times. The CDR3 DNA reads as TGTGCCAGCAGTTTTCCCGGGGGAAACACCGGGGAGCTGTTTTTT. As protein: CASSFPGGNTGELFF. The J gene is TRBJ2-2, the V gene TRBV28, with TRBD2 as a possible D gene (6 bases). The V gene's germline CDR1 is MDHEN and CDR2 SYDVKM. Trimming removed 3 bases from V and 2 bases from J, with 10 bases in between. CDR3 length: 15 amino acids.

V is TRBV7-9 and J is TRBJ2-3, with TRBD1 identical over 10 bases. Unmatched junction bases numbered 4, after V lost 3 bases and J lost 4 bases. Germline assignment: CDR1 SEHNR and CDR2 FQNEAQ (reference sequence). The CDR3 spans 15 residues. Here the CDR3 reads CASSLGQGRPDTQYF. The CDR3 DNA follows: TGTGCCAGCAGCTTGGGACAGGGGAGACCAGATACGCAGTATTTT.

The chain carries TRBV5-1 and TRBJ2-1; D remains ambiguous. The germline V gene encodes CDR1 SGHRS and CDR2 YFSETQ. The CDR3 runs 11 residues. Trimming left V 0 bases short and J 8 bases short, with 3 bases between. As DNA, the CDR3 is TGCGCCAGCAGCTTGGCCGATGAGCAGTTCTTC. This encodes CASSLADEQFF.

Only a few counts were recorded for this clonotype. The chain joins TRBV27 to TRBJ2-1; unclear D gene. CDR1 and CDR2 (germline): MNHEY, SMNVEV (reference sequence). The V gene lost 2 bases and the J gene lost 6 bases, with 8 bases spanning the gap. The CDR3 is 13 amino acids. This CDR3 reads CASSLRPGNEQFF. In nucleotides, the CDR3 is TGTGCCAGCAGTTTACGCCCGGGCAATGAGCAGTTCTTC.

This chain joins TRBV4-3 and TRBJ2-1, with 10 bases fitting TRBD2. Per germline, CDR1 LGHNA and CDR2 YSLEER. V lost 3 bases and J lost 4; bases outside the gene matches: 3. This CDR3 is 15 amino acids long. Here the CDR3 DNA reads TGCGCCAGCAGCCAGGTAGCGGGGGGATACAATGAGCAGTTCTTC. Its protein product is CASSQVAGGYNEQFF.